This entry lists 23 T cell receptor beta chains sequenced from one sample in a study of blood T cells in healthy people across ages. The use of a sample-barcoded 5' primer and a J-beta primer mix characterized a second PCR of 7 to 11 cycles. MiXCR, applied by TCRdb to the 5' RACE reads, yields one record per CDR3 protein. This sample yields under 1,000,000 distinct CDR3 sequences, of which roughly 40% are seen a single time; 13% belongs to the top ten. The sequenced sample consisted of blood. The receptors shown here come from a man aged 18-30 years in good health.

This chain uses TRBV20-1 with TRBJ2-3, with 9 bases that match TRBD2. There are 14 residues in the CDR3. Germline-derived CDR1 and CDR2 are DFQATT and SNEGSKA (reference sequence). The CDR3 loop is CSIERGGATDTQYF. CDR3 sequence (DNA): TGCAGCATTGAGCGCGGGGGGGCGACAGATACGCAGTATTTT.

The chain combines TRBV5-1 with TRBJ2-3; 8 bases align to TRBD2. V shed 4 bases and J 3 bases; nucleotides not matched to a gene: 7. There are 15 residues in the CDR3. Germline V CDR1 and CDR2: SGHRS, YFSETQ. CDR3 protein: CASSPAGTRTDTQYF. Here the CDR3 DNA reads TGCGCCAGCAGCCCCGCGGGGACTAGGACAGATACGCAGTATTTT. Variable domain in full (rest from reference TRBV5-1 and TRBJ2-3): KAGVTQTPRYLIKTRGQQVTLSCSPISGHRSVSWYQQTPGQGLQFLFEYFSETQRNKGNFPGRFSGRQFSNSRSEMNVSTLELGDSALYLCASSPAGTRTDTQYFGPGTRLTVL.

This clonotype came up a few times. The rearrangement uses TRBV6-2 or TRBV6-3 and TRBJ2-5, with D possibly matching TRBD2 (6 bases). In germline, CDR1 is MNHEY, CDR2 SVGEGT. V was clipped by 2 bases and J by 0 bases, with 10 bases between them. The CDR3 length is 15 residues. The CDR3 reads CASSYDTGDQETQYF. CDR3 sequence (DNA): TGTGCCAGCAGTTACGATACGGGGGACCAAGAGACCCAGTACTTC.

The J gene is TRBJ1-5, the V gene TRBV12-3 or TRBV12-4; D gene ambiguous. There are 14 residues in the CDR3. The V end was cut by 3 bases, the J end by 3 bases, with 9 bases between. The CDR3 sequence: CASSFNTINQPQHF. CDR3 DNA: TGTGCCAGCAGTTTCAACACCATCAATCAGCCCCAGCATTTT.

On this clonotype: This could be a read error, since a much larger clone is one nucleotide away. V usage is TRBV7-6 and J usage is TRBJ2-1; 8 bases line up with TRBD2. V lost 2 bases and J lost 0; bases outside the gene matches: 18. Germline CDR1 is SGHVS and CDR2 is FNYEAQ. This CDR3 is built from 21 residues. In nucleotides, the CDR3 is TGTGCCAGCAGCTTATCACGGAGGGGTGGCGGGGGGCCTAGCTCCTACAATGAGCAGTTCTTC. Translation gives CASSLSRRGGGGPSSYNEQFF. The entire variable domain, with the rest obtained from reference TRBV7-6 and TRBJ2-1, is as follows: GAGVSQSPRYKVTKRGQDVALRCDPISGHVSLYWYRQALGQGPEFLTYFNYEAQQDKSGLPNDRFSAERPEGSISTLTIQRTEQRDSAMYRCASSLSRRGGGGPSSYNEQFFGPGTRLTVL.

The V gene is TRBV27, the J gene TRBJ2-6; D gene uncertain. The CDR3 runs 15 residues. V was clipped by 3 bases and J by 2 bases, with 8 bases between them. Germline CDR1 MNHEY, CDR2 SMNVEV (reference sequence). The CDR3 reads CASSFLSTGANVLTF. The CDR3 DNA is TGTGCCAGCAGTTTTCTATCTACTGGGGCCAACGTCCTGACTTTC. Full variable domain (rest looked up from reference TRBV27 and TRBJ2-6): EAQVTQNPRYLITVTGKKLTVTCSQNMNHEYMSWYRQDPGLGLRQIYYSMNVEVTDKGDVPEGYKVSRKEKRNFPLILESPSPNQTSLYFCASSFLSTGANVLTFGAGSRLTVL.

The CDR3 is CASSLGRFQNGATEQFF. CDR3 bases: TGTGCCAGCAGCTTAGGTCGTTTTCAGAATGGGGCTACCGAGCAGTTCTTC. The J gene is TRBJ2-1, the V gene TRBV7-9, with a weak D call TRBD1 (5 bases). CDR3 length equals 17 residues. V gave up 1 base and J gave up 10 bases, with 23 bases separating them. In germline, CDR1 is SEHNR, CDR2 FQNEAQ (reference sequence).

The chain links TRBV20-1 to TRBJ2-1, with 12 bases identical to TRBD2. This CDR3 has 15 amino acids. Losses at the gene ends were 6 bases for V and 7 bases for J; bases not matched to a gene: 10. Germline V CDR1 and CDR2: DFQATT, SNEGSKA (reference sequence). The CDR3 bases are TGCAGTGCCAAACACCGACTAGCGGGGGCTAATGAGCAGTTCTTC. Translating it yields CSAKHRLAGANEQFF.

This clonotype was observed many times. CDR3 DNA: TGTGCCAGCGGGTTAGATACGCAGTATTTT. Its translation: CASGLDTQYF. The gene calls are TRBV6-5 and TRBJ2-3; D ambiguous. V was cut by 8 bases and J by 5 bases, with 5 bases left in between. Germline CDR1 and CDR2: MNHEY and SVGAGI. This CDR3 is 10 amino acids long.

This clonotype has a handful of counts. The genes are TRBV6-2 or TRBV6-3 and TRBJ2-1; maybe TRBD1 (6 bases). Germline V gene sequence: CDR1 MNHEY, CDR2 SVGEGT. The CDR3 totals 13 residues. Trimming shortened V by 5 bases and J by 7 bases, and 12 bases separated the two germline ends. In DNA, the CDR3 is TGTGCCAGCAGTGTGCAGGGGTGGAATGAGCAGTTCTTC. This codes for CASSVQGWNEQFF.

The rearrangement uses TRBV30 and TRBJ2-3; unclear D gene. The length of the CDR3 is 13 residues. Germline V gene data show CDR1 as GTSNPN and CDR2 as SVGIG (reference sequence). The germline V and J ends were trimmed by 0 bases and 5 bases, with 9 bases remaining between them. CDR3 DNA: TGTGCCTGGAGTGTCTTTTTTCGAGATACGCAGTATTTT. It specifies CAWSVFFRDTQYF. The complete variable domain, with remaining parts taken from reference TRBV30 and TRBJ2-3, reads SQTIHQWPATLVQPVGSPLSLECTVEGTSNPNLYWYRQAAGRGLQLLFYSVGIGQISSEVPQNLSASRPQDRQFILSSKKLLLSDSGFYLCAWSVFFRDTQYFGPGTRLTVL.

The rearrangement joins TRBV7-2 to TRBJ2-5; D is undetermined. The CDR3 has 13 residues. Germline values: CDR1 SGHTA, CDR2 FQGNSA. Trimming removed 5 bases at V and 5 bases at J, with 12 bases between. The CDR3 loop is CASSQTLHETQYF. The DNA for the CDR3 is TGTGCCAGCAGCCAGACTCTCCACGAGACCCAGTACTTC.

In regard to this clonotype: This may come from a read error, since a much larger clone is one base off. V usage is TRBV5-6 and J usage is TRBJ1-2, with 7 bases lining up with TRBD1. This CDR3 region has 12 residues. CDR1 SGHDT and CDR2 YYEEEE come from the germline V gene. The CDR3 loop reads CVSSSGQAGYTF. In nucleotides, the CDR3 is TGTGTCAGCAGTTCCGGACAGGCGGGCTACACCTTC.

The CDR3 protein is CASSTRGGAKDTQYF. The CDR3 coding sequence is TGTGCCAGCAGCACTCGCGGGGGGGCGAAAGATACGCAGTATTTT. V and J are TRBV9 and TRBJ2-3; 9 positions match TRBD2. V was clipped by 4 bases and J by 5 bases; unmatched bases: 8. The CDR3 spans 15 residues. The germline V gene encodes CDR1 SGDLS and CDR2 YYNGEE.

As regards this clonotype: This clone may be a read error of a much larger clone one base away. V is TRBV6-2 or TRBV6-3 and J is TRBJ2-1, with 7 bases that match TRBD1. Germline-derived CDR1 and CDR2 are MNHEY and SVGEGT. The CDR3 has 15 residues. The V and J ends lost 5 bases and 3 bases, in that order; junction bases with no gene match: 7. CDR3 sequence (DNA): TGTGCCAGCAGTGCAGGGGGAGAGGTCTACAATGAGCAGTTCTTC. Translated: CASSAGGEVYNEQFF.

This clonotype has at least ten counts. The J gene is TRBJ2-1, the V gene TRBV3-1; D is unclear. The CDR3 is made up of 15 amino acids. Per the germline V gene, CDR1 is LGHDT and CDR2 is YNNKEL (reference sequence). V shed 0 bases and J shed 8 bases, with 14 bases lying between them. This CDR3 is CASSQDNRAKDEQFF. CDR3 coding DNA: TGTGCCAGCAGCCAAGATAATAGGGCGAAGGATGAGCAGTTCTTC.

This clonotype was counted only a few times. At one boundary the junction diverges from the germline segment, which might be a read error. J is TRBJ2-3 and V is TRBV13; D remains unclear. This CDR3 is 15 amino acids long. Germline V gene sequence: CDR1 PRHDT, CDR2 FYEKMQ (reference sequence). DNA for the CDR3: TGTGCCAACAGCCTCCTGACAAGCAGCACAGATACGCAGTATTTT. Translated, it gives CANSLLTSSTDTQYF.

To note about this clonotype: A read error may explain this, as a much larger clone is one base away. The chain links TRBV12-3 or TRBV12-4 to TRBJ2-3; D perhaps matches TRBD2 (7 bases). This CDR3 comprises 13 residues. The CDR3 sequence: CARSDGGLDTQYF. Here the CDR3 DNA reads TGTGCCCGCAGCGACGGGGGGCTAGATACGCAGTATTTT.

CDR3 bases: TGTGCCAGCACCGTTCGGGGCACAGATACGCAGTATTTT. Protein sequence: CASTVRGTDTQYF. This rearrangement joins TRBV12-3 or TRBV12-4 to TRBJ2-3; D not certain. The CDR3 contains 13 residues. The ends were cut back, 7 bases at V and 1 base at J, with 9 bases in the middle.

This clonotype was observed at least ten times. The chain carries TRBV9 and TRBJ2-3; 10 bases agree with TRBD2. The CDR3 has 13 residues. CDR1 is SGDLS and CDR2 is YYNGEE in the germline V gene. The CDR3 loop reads CASGLADTDTQYF. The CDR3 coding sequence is TGTGCGAGCGGACTAGCGGACACAGATACGCAGTATTTT.

The CDR3 is CASSYAGTDTQYF. As DNA, the CDR3 is TGTGCCAGCAGTTATGCGGGGACAGATACGCAGTATTTT. The chain carries TRBV6-5 and TRBJ2-3; possible D gene TRBD2, 6 bases. Trimming took off 3 bases at V and 3 bases at J, with 7 bases between the two ends. This CDR3 region has 13 residues. The germline V gene has CDR1 MNHEY and CDR2 SVGAGI.

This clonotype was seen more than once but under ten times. Written as DNA, the CDR3 is TGTGCCAGCAGCGCGGGCGGCGCCGGAATGACCAACGTCCTGACTTTC. Translating gives CASSAGGAGMTNVLTF. The rearrangement uses TRBV7-2 and TRBJ2-6; the D gene is possibly TRBD2 (5 bases). The V and J ends lost 5 bases and 8 bases respectively, with 19 bases between them. Germline CDR1 reads SGHTA; CDR2 reads FQGNSA. There are 16 residues in the CDR3.

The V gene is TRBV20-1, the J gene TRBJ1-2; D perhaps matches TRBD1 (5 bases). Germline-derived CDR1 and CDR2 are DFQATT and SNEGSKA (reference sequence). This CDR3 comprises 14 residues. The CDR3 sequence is CSAAGTQTNYGYTF. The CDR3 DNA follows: TGCAGCGCCGCCGGGACCCAGACTAACTATGGCTACACCTTC.